This note documents a single T cell receptor (beta chain) sequence. CDR1 and CDR2 from the germline V gene are SGHDT and YYEEEE. V gave up 4 bases and J gave up 7 bases, with 17 bases separating them. This CDR3 region has 15 residues. The data belong to a study of blood T cell repertoires in COVID-19. Clones were read by immunoSEQ multiplex PCR, and TCRdb kept only the in-frame ones, dropping some. The sample yields 60,000 to 75,000 clones, 70% to 90% seen once. The chain is built from TRBV5-6 and TRBJ1-4; D unresolved. The material sequenced was peripheral blood. The receptor comes from a woman of 80 years or more with active COVID-19. CDR3 in DNA: TGTGCCAGCAGCCGAAGCGGGTTTTTCTTTGAAAAACTGTTTTTT. Amino acids: CASSRSGFFFEKLFF.